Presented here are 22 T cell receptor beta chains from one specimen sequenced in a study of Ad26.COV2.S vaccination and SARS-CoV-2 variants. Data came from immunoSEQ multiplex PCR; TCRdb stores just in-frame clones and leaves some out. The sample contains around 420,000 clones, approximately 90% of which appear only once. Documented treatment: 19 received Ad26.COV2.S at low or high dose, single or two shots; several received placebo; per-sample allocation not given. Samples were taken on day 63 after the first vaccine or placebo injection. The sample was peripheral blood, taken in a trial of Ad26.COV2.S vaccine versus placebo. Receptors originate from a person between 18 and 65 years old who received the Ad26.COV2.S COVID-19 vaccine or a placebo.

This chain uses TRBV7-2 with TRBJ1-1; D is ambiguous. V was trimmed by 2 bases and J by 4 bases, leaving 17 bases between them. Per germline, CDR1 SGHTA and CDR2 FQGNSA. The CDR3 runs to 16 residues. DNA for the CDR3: TGTGCCAGCAGCTTAAATGTCATCGGGGTGCCCACTGAAGCTTTCTTT. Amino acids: CASSLNVIGVPTEAFF.

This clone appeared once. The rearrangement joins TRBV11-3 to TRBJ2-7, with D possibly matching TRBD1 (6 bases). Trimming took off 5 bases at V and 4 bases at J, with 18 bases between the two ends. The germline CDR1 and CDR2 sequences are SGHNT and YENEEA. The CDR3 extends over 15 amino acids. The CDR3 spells CASSPRSGASYEQYF. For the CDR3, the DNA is TGTGCCAGCAGCCCCCGATCAGGGGCGTCGTACGAGCAGTACTTC.

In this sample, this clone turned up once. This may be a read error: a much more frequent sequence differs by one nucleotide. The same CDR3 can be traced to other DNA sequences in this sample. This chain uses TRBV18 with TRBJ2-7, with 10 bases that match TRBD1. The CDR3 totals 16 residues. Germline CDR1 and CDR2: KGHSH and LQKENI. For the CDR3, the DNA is TGTGCCAGCTCACCATATGGGACAGGGGCCACCTACGAACAGTACTTC. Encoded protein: CASSPYGTGATYEQYF.

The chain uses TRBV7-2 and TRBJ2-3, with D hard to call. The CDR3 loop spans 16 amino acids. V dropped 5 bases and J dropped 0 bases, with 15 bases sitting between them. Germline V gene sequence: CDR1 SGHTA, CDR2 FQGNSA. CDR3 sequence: CASSPRGNPSTDTQYF. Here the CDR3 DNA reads TGTGCCAGCAGCCCGCGTGGGAACCCTAGCACAGATACGCAGTATTTT.

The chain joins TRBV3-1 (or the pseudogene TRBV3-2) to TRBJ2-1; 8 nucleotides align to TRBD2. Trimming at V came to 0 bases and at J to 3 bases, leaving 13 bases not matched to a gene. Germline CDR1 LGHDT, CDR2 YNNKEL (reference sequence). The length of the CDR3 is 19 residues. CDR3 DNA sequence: TGTGCCAGCAGCCAAGATCGTAGCGGGGTCCCCTCGGGCTACAATGAGCAGTTCTTC. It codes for CASSQDRSGVPSGYNEQFF.

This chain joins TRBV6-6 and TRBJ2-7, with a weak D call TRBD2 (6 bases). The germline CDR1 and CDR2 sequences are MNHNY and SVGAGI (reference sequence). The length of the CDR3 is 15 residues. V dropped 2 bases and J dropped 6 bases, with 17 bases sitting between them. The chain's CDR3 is CASSYGGGSTAEQYF. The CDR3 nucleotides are TGTGCCAGCAGTTACGGTGGAGGGAGTACGGCCGAGCAGTACTTC.

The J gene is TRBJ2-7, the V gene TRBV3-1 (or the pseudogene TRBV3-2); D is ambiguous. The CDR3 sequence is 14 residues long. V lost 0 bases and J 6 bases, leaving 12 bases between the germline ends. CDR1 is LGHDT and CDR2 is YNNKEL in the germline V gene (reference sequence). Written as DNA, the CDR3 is TGTGCCAGCAGCCAAGAGACCAAGGATCGCGAGCAGTACTTC. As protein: CASSQETKDREQYF.

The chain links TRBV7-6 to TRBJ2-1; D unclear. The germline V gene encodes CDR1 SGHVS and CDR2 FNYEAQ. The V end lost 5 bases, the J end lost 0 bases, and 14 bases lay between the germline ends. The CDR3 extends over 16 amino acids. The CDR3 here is CASSPRTSSSYNEQFF. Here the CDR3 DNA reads TGTGCCAGCAGCCCCCGAACTTCTAGCTCCTACAATGAGCAGTTCTTC.

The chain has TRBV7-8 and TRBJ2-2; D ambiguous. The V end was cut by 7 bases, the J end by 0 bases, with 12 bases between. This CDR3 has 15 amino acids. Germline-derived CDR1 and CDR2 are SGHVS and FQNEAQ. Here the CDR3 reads CASTDKPANTGELFF. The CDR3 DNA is TGTGCCAGCACCGACAAGCCCGCGAACACCGGGGAGCTGTTTTTT. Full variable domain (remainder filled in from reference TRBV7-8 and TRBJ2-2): GAGVSQSPRYKVAKRGQDVALRCDPISGHVSLFWYQQALGQGPEFLTYFQNEAQLDKSGLPSDRFFAERPEGSVSTLKIQRTQQEDSAVYLCASTDKPANTGELFFGEGSRLTVL.

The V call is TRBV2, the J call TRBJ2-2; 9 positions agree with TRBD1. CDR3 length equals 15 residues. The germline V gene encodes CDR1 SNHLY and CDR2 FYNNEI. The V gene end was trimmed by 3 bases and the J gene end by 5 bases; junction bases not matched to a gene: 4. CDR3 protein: CASSERTGATGELFF. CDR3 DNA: TGTGCCAGCAGTGAGAGGACAGGGGCGACCGGGGAGCTGTTTTTT.

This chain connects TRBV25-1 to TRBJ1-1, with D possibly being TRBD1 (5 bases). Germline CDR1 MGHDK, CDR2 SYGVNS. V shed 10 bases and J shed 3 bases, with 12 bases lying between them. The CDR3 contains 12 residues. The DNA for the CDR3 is TGTGCCACAAGCCGGGGGGACACTGAAGCTTTCTTT. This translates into CATSRGDTEAFF. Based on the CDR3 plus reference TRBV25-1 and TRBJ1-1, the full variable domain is EADIYQTPRYLVIGTGKKITLECSQTMGHDKMYWYQQDPGMELHLIHYSYGVNSTEKGDLSSESTVSRIRTEHFPLTLESARPSHTSQYLCATSRGDTEAFFGQGTRLTVV.

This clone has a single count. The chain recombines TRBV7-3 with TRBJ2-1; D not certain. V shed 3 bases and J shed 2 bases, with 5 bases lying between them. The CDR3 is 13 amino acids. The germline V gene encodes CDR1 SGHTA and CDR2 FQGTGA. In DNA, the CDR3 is TGTGCCAGCAGCTTCTTTCCCTACAATGAGCAGTTCTTC. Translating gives CASSFFPYNEQFF.

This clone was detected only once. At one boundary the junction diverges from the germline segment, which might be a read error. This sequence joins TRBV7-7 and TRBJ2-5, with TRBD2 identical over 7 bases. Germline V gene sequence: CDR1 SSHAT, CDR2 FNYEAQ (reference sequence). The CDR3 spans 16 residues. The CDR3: CASSLASAGVGETQYF. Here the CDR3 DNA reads TGTGCTAGCAGCTTAGCCTCGGCGGGGGTGGGGGAGACCCAGTACTTC.

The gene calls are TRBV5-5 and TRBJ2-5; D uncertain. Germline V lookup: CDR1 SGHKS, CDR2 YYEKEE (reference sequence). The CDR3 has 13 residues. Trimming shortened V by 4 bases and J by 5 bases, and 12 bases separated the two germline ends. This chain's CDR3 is CASSRLWAETQYF. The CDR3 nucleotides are TGTGCCAGCAGCCGCCTTTGGGCCGAGACCCAGTACTTC. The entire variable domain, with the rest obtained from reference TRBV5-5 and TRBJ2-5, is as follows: DAGVTQSPTHLIKTRGQQVTLRCSPISGHKSVSWYQQVLGQGPQFIFQYYEKEERGRGNFPDRFSARQFPNYSSELNVNALLLGDSALYLCASSRLWAETQYFGPGTRLLVL.

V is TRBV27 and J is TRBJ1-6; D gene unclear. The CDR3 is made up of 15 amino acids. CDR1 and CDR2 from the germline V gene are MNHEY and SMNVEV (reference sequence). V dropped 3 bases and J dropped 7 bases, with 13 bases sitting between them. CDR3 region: CASSFGSPVNSPLHF. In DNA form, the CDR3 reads TGTGCCAGCAGTTTTGGTTCCCCCGTCAATTCACCCCTCCACTTT.

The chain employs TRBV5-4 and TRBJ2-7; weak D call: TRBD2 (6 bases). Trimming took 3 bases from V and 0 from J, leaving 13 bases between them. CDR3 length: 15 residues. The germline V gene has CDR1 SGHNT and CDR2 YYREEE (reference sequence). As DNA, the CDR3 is TGTGCCAGCAGCTCTTGGGGGGTCTTCTCCTACGAGCAGTACTTC. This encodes CASSSWGVFSYEQYF. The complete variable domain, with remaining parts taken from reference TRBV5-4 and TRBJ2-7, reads ETGVTQSPTHLIKTRGQQVTLRCSSQSGHNTVSWYQQALGQGPQFIFQYYREEENGRGNFPPRFSGLQFPNYSSELNVNALELDDSALYLCASSSWGVFSYEQYFGPGTRLTVT.

The CDR3 sequence is CASTTGGPYEQYF. The CDR3, as DNA: TGTGCCAGTACGACAGGGGGCCCTTACGAGCAGTACTTC. The chain joins TRBV5-8 to TRBJ2-7, with 10 bases matching TRBD1. This CDR3 spans 13 amino acids. Per the germline V gene, CDR1 is SGHTS and CDR2 is YDEGEE. The V gene end was trimmed by 8 bases and the J gene end by 4 bases; junction bases not matched to a gene: 6.

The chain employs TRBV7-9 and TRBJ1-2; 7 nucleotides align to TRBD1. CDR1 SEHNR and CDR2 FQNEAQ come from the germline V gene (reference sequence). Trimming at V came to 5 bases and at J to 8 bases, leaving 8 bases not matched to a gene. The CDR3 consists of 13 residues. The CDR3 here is CASSPGQIFGYTF. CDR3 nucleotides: TGTGCCAGCAGCCCGGGACAGATCTTCGGCTACACCTTC.

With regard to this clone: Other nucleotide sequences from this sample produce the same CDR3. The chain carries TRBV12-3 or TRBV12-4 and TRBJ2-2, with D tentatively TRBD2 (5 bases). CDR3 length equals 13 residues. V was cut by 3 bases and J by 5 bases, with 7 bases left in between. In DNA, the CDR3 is TGTGCCAGCAGTTTTAGAGGGACCGGGGAGCTGTTTTTT. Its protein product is CASSFRGTGELFF.

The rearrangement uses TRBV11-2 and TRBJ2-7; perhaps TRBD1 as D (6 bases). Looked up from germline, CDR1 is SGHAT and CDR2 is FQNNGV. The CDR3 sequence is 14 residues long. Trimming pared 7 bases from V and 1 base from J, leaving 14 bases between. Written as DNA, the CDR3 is TGTGCCAGCACCCCCGGGACACTTTCCTACGAGCAGTACTTC. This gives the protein CASTPGTLSYEQYF.

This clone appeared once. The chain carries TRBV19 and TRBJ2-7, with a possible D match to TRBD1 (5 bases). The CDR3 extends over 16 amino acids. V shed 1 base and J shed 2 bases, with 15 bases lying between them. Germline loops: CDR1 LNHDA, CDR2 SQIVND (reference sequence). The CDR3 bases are TGTGCCAGTAGTATAGCTGCAGGCAGGGAAGCCTACGAGCAGTACTTC. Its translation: CASSIAAGREAYEQYF.

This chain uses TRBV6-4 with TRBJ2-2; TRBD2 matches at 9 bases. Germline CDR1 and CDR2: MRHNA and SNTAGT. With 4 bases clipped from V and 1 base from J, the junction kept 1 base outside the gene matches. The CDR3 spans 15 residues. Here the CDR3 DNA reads TGTGCCAGCAGTGTACTAGCGGGGAACACCGGGGAGCTGTTTTTT. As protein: CASSVLAGNTGELFF.